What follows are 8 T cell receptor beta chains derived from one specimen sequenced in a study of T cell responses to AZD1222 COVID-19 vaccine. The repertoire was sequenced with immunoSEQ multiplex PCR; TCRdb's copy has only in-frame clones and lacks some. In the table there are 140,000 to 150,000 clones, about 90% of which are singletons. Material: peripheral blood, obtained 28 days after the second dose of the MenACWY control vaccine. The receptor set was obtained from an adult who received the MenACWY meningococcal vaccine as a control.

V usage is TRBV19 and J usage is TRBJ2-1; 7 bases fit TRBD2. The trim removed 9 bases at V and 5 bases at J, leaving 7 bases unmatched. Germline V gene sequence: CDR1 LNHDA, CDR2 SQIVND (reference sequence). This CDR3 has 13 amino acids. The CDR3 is CASLRDYDNEQFF. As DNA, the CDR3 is TGTGCCAGCCTCCGGGACTATGACAATGAGCAGTTCTTC.

CDR3 sequence: CASSEDTLASNQPQHF. The CDR3 DNA sequence: TGTGCCAGCAGTGAGGACACCCTAGCTAGCAATCAGCCCCAGCATTTT. This sequence joins TRBV28 and TRBJ1-5, with a possible D match to TRBD1 (5 bases). V dropped 5 bases and J dropped 0 bases, with 14 bases sitting between them. This CDR3 region has 16 residues. Germline V gene lookup returns CDR1 MDHEN and CDR2 SYDVKM.

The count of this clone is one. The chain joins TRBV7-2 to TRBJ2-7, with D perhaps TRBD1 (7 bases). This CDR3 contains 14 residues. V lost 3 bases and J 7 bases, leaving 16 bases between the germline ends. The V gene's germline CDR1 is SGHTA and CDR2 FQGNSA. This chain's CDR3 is CASSFTSGGREQYF. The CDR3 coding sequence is TGTGCCAGCAGCTTCACCTCAGGGGGGAGGGAGCAGTACTTC.

This CDR3 is CSASSGQDYQETQYF. CDR3 nucleotide sequence: TGCAGTGCTAGTTCGGGACAGGATTACCAAGAGACCCAGTACTTC. The chain uses TRBV20-1 and TRBJ2-5; 8 bases agree with TRBD1. The germline gives CDR1 DFQATT, CDR2 SNEGSKA (reference sequence). With V trimmed by 3 bases and J by 0 bases, 6 bases remained unmatched. The CDR3 extends over 15 amino acids.

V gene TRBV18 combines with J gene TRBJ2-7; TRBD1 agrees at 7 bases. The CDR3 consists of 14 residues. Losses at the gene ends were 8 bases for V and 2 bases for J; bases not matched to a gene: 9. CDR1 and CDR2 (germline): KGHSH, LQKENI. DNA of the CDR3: TGTGCCAGCAATTCCGGGACAGCTACCTACGAGCAGTACTTC. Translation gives CASNSGTATYEQYF.

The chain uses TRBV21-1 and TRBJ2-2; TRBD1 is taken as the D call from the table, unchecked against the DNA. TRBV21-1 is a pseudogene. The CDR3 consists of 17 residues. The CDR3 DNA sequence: TGTGCCAGCAGCAATAGAACCGGGACAGTTTACACCGGGGAGCTGTTTTTT. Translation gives CASSNRTGTVYTGELFF.

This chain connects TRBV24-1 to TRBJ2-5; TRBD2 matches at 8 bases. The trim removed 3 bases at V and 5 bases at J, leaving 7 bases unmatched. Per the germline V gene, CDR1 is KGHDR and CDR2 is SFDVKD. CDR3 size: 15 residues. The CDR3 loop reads CATSDPGGPGETQYF. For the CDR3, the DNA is TGTGCCACCAGTGATCCGGGGGGGCCTGGTGAGACCCAGTACTTC.

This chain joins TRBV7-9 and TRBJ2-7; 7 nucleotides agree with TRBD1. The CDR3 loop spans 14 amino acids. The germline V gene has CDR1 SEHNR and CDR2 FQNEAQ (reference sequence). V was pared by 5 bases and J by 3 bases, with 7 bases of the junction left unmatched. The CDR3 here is CASSAEQGFYEQYF. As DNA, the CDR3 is TGTGCCAGCAGCGCAGAACAGGGGTTCTACGAGCAGTACTTC.